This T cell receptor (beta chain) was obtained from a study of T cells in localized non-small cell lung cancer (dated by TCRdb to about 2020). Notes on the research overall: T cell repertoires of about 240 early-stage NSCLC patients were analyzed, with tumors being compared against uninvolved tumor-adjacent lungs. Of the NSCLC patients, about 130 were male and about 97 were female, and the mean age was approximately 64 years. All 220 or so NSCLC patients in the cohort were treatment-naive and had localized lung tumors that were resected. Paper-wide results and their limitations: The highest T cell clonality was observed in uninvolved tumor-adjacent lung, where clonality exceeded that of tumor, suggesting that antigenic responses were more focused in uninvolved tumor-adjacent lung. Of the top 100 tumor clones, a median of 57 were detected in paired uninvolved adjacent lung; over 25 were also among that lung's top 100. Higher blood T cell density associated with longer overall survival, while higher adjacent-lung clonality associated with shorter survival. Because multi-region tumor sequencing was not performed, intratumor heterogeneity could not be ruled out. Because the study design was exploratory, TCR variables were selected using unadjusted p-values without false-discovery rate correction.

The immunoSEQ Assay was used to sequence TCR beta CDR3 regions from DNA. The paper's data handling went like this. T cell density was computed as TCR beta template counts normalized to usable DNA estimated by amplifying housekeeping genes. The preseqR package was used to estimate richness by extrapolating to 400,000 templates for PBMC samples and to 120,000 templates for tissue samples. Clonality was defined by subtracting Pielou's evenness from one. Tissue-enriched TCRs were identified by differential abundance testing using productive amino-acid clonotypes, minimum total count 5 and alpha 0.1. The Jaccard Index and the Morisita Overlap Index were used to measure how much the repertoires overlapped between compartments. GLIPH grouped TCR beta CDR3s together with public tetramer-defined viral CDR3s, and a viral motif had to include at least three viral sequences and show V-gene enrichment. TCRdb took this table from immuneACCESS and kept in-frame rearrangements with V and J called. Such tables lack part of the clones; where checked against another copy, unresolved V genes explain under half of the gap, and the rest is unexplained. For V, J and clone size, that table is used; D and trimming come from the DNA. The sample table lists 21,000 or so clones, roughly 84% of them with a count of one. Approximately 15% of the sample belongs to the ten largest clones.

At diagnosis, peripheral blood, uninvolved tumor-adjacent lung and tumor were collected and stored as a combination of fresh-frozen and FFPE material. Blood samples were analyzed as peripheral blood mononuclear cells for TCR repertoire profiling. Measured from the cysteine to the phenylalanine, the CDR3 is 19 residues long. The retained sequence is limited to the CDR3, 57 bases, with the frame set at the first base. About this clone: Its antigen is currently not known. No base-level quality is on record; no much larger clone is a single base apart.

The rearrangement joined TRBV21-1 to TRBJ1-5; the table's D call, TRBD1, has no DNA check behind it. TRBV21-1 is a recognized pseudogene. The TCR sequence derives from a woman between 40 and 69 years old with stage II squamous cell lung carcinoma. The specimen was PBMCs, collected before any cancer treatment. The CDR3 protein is CASSTRLWQGRLRNQPQHF. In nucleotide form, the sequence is TGTGCCAGCAGCACCAGGTTGTGGCAGGGGAGACTACGCAATCAGCCCCAGCATTTT.